These 30 T cell receptor beta chains originate from one sample sequenced in a study of T cell responses to AZD1222 COVID-19 vaccine. This table comes from immunoSEQ multiplex PCR, and its TCRdb copy is limited to in-frame clones, with some not included. The sample includes about 75,000 clones, approximately 88% seen only once; the top ten take 9% to 10%. Material: peripheral blood, obtained 28 days after the second dose of the MenACWY control vaccine. The receptors stem from an adult who received the MenACWY meningococcal vaccine as a control.

CDR3 in DNA: TGTGCAAGTCGCTTTGGGGACAGGGTTCAGCCCCAGCATTTT. Protein sequence: CASRFGDRVQPQHF. J is TRBJ1-5 and V is TRBV12-2; whether TRBD1, the table's D call, matches the DNA was not checked. TRBV12-2 has pseudogene status. The length of the CDR3 is 14 residues.

V gene TRBV6-5 combines with J gene TRBJ2-7, with TRBD1 as a possible D gene (5 bases). Looked up from germline, CDR1 is MNHEY and CDR2 is SVGAGI. CDR3 length: 15 amino acids. Trimming left V 4 bases short and J 2 bases short, with 15 bases between. The CDR3 DNA sequence: TGTGCCAGCAGTTCCCCCGGACAAACTACCTACGAGCAGTACTTC. The encoded protein is CASSSPGQTTYEQYF.

The CDR3, as DNA: TGTGCCAGCAGTCAACAGGGGCAGGCCGCGGAGCTGTTTTTT. Translation gives CASSQQGQAAELFF. The rearrangement joins TRBV6-5 to TRBJ2-2, with TRBD1 matching 7 bases. The ends lost 5 bases at V and 10 bases at J; junction bases unmatched: 10. CDR1 is MNHEY, CDR2 SVGAGI, per germline. The CDR3 runs to 14 residues.

The chain recombines TRBV12-1 with TRBJ2-5; no DNA check was done on the table's D call, TRBD2. TRBV12-1 is tagged as a pseudogene. This CDR3 region has 17 residues. In DNA form, the CDR3 reads TGTGCCAGCAGCTTAAAGGGCGAGCGGGGGGGCCAAGAGACCCAGTACTTC. Protein sequence: CASSLKGERGGQETQYF.

CDR3 DNA sequence: TGTGCCAGCAGCACGACAAAATACTCTGGGGCCAACGTCCTGACTTTC. Translation: CASSTTKYSGANVLTF. V usage is TRBV5-6 and J usage is TRBJ2-6; D is uncertain. V lost 4 bases and J lost 0, with 11 bases in between. CDR3 length equals 16 residues. CDR1 SGHDT and CDR2 YYEEEE come from the germline V gene.

In nucleotides, the CDR3 is TGTGCCAGCAGTTTAAAGGGAGAAGCTTTCTTT. This gives the protein CASSLKGEAFF. The rearrangement uses TRBV28 and TRBJ1-1; D remains unclear. The CDR3 extends over 11 amino acids. In germline, CDR1 is MDHEN, CDR2 SYDVKM. Deletions cut 2 bases from V and 8 bases from J, with 6 bases between.

Written as DNA, the CDR3 is TGTGCCAGCAGCTTAGAACAGAACACTGAAGCTTTCTTT. Its protein is CASSLEQNTEAFF. The chain recombines TRBV7-2 with TRBJ1-1; D remains ambiguous. CDR1 SGHTA and CDR2 FQGNSA come from the germline V gene. CDR3 length: 13 residues. The ends were cut back, 1 base at V and 1 base at J, with 4 bases in the middle.

The CDR3 DNA sequence: TGCGCCAGCAGCTTGGTGACCGGGACACCGAACACCGGGGAGCTGTTTTTT. Translation: CASSLVTGTPNTGELFF. This chain joins TRBV5-1 and TRBJ2-2, with D possibly being TRBD1 (6 bases). This CDR3 region has 17 residues. The V end was cut by 0 bases, the J end by 0 bases, with 12 bases between. Per the germline V gene, CDR1 is SGHRS and CDR2 is YFSETQ.

The rearrangement uses TRBV25-1 and TRBJ1-6; TRBD1 aligns across 7 bases. Germline values: CDR1 MGHDK, CDR2 SYGVNS. This CDR3 comprises 15 residues. V lost 4 bases to trimming and J lost 5 bases; unmatched junction nucleotides: 5. The CDR3 sequence is CASSARGQDNSPLHF. In nucleotides, the CDR3 is TGTGCCAGCAGTGCAAGAGGACAGGATAATTCACCCCTCCACTTT.

This chain joins TRBV6-5 and TRBJ1-1; D is unresolved. This CDR3 is built from 14 residues. Germline V gene sequence: CDR1 MNHEY, CDR2 SVGAGI. V was cut by 3 bases and J by 7 bases, with 15 bases left in between. CDR3 amino acids: CASSYSQSRHEAFF. The CDR3 DNA is TGTGCCAGCAGTTATTCACAGTCCCGTCATGAAGCTTTCTTT.

The chain employs TRBV7-3 and TRBJ1-2; 11 positions match TRBD1. This CDR3 has 14 amino acids. CDR1 and CDR2 (germline): SGHTA, FQGTGA. The V segment lost 4 bases and the J segment 8 bases; nucleotides outside the gene matches: 6. The CDR3 bases are TGTGCCAGCAGCTCAGGACAGGGGGCGCGGGGCTACACCTTC. Encoded protein: CASSSGQGARGYTF. The full variable domain, its missing parts supplied by reference TRBV7-3 and TRBJ1-2, is GAGVSQTPSNKVTEKGKYVELRCDPISGHTALYWYRQSLGQGPEFLIYFQGTGAADDSGLPNDRFFAVRPEGSVSTLKIQRTERGDSAVYLCASSSGQGARGYTFGSGTRLTVV.

The chain employs TRBV7-2 and TRBJ1-3; 9 bases agree with TRBD1. J was trimmed by 2 bases and V by 5 bases; bases with no gene match: 7. Germline CDR1 is SGHTA and CDR2 is FQGNSA. The CDR3 contains 16 residues. This CDR3 reads CASSTDRGRAGNTIYF. The CDR3 nucleotides are TGTGCCAGCAGCACCGACAGGGGGAGAGCTGGAAACACCATATATTTT.

A few counts support this clone. The rearrangement joins TRBV2 to TRBJ2-1; D is perhaps TRBD1 (5 bases). Trimming took 8 bases from V and 10 from J, leaving 18 bases between them. This CDR3 region has 13 residues. CDR1 is SNHLY, CDR2 FYNNEI, per germline. CDR3 nucleotide sequence: TGTGCCAGCGAAGCAGGTAGGGGTGGCGAGCAGTTCTTC. Encoded protein: CASEAGRGGEQFF.

Relative to its sample, this clone is medium-sized. This chain connects TRBV7-9 to TRBJ2-2, with TRBD1 matching 9 bases. CDR1 and CDR2 (germline): SEHNR, FQNEAQ (reference sequence). This CDR3 is 15 amino acids long. Germline trimming cut 1 base from V and 7 bases from J; bases unmatched to any gene: 4. The CDR3 nucleotides read TGTGCCAGCAGCTTAGGGACAGGGGAAGTCGGGGAGCTGTTTTTT. Its protein product is CASSLGTGEVGELFF.

This clone came up once. This sequence joins TRBV5-1 and TRBJ1-4; D is perhaps TRBD1 (5 bases). Germline V gene lookup returns CDR1 SGHRS and CDR2 YFSETQ. V was trimmed by 4 bases and J by 0 bases, leaving 7 bases between them. The CDR3 is made up of 14 amino acids. The CDR3 DNA follows: TGCGCCAGCAGCAGGACAACAACTAATGAAAAACTGTTTTTT. This encodes CASSRTTTNEKLFF.

The chain joins TRBV4-2 to TRBJ2-5; D gene ambiguous. The germline V gene encodes CDR1 LGHNA and CDR2 YNFKEQ. This CDR3 comprises 13 residues. The V end lost 5 bases, the J end lost 3 bases, and 10 bases lay between the germline ends. The CDR3 DNA follows: TGTGCCAGCAGCACGCAGACGAAAGAGACCCAGTACTTC. The encoded protein is CASSTQTKETQYF.

V gene TRBV6-5 combines with J gene TRBJ1-1, with D tentatively TRBD1 (5 bases). The CDR3 has 13 residues. V lost 5 bases and J 0 bases, leaving 7 bases between the germline ends. Germline V lookup: CDR1 MNHEY, CDR2 SVGAGI. The CDR3 loop is CASSQTVNTEAFF. The DNA of the CDR3 is TGTGCCAGCAGTCAGACAGTGAACACTGAAGCTTTCTTT.

The sample holds one count of this clone. This rearrangement joins TRBV7-7 to TRBJ2-6; 7 nucleotides line up with TRBD1. Trimming cost V 5 bases and J 4 bases; bases outside gene matches: 8. This CDR3 has 16 amino acids. Germline CDR1 SSHAT, CDR2 FNYEAQ (reference sequence). CDR3 sequence: CASSNEQGSGANVLTF. The CDR3 DNA sequence: TGTGCCAGCAGCAACGAACAGGGGTCCGGGGCCAACGTCCTGACTTTC.

The chain recombines TRBV2 with TRBJ1-1, with D hard to call. Germline CDR1 and CDR2: SNHLY and FYNNEI. There are 12 residues in the CDR3. V gave up 8 bases and J gave up 0 bases, with 7 bases separating them. CDR3 loop: CASQWVNTEAFF. As DNA, the CDR3 is TGTGCCAGCCAATGGGTGAACACTGAAGCTTTCTTT.

The V call is TRBV19, the J call TRBJ2-3; unclear D gene. The CDR3 has 15 residues. Trimming removed 3 bases at V and 1 base at J, with 11 bases between. From germline, CDR1 is LNHDA and CDR2 SQIVND (reference sequence). CDR3 bases: TGTGCCAGTAGTATTGGGGAACCTGGCACAGATACGCAGTATTTT. It yields the protein CASSIGEPGTDTQYF.

In its sample, this clone ranks as medium-sized. The chain has TRBV6-2 or TRBV6-3 and TRBJ2-7; 8 nucleotides agree with TRBD1. This CDR3 has 15 amino acids. CDR1 MNHEY and CDR2 SVGEGT come from the germline V gene. V gave up 1 base and J gave up 2 bases; unmatched junction bases: 4. CDR3 bases: TGTGCCAGCAGTTACTGGCAGGGGGCTACCTACGAGCAGTACTTC. Protein: CASSYWQGATYEQYF.

The chain joins TRBV27 to TRBJ2-2; the D is unclear. Germline V lookup: CDR1 MNHEY, CDR2 SMNVEV (reference sequence). V dropped 3 bases and J dropped 0 bases, with 11 bases sitting between them. The CDR3 is 16 residues long. The CDR3 loop is CASSFSGSANTGELFF. The CDR3 DNA follows: TGTGCCAGCAGTTTCTCGGGCAGTGCGAACACCGGGGAGCTGTTTTTT.

The table lists this clone with a count of one. The chain couples TRBV28 to TRBJ1-5; 9 positions agree with TRBD1. Trimming removed 6 bases from V and 2 bases from J; junction bases left unmatched: 8. The CDR3 has 16 residues. CDR1 MDHEN and CDR2 SYDVKM come from the germline V gene. In DNA, the CDR3 is TGTGCCAGCAGCCCCGGACAGGGGAAACGCAATCAGCCCCAGCATTTT. Its protein product is CASSPGQGKRNQPQHF.

The chain uses TRBV2 and TRBJ1-4; no reliable D call. CDR3 length equals 14 residues. Between the trimmed V and J ends, which lost 6 bases and 0 bases, there was a span of 8 bases. The germline V gene has CDR1 SNHLY and CDR2 FYNNEI. CDR3 sequence reads: CASREIATNEKLFF. The CDR3 DNA reads TGTGCCAGCAGGGAAATTGCAACTAATGAAAAACTGTTTTTT. Combining the CDR3 with reference TRBV2 and TRBJ1-4 gives the whole variable domain EPEVTQTPSHQVTQMGQEVILRCVPISNHLYFYWYRQILGQKVEFLVSFYNNEISEKSEIFDDQFSVERPDGSNFTLKIRSTKLEDSAMYFCASREIATNEKLFFGSGTQLSVL.

V usage is TRBV6-2 or TRBV6-3 and J usage is TRBJ1-5, with TRBD1 as a possible D gene (6 bases). The CDR3 extends over 15 amino acids. The germline CDR1 and CDR2 sequences are MNHEY and SVGEGT. V was pared by 2 bases and J by 0 bases, with 8 bases between. Written as DNA, the CDR3 is TGTGCCAGCAGTTACGGACAGCATAGCAATCAGCCCCAGCATTTT. Translation: CASSYGQHSNQPQHF.

This rearrangement joins TRBV7-9 to TRBJ1-1; no clear D. This CDR3 spans 14 amino acids. Germline CDR1 SEHNR, CDR2 FQNEAQ (reference sequence). The V end was cut by 4 bases, the J end by 1 base, with 10 bases between. CDR3 nucleotides: TGTGCCAGCAGCTATGGAGCAGAGAACACTGAAGCTTTCTTT. This codes for CASSYGAENTEAFF.

This chain uses TRBV30 with TRBJ2-7; either TRBD1 or TRBD2 may supply D (5 bases each). The CDR3 has 14 amino acids. The germline gives CDR1 GTSNPN, CDR2 SVGIG (reference sequence). V was pared by 3 bases and J by 3 bases, with 15 bases between. The CDR3 region is CAWRSQGAGYEQYF. Here the CDR3 DNA reads TGTGCCTGGAGGAGTCAGGGAGCAGGCTACGAGCAGTACTTC.

The chain employs TRBV19 and TRBJ2-2, with D perhaps TRBD1 (5 bases). CDR3 size: 15 residues. V lost 0 bases and J 6 bases, leaving 11 bases between the germline ends. The V gene's germline CDR1 is LNHDA and CDR2 SQIVND (reference sequence). This CDR3 reads CASSIELGRPGELFF. CDR3 DNA: TGTGCCAGTAGTATAGAACTGGGGCGTCCCGGGGAGCTGTTTTTT.

This clone has a single count. The chain carries TRBV11-1 and TRBJ2-2; D is perhaps TRBD1 (6 bases). Trimming took 5 bases from V and 0 from J, leaving 13 bases between them. This CDR3 is built from 16 residues. In germline, CDR1 is SGHAT, CDR2 FQDESV (reference sequence). This CDR3 reads CASSLRDTSNTGELFF. As DNA, the CDR3 is TGTGCCAGCAGCCTACGGGACACATCGAACACCGGGGAGCTGTTTTTT.

V is TRBV6-2 or TRBV6-3 and J is TRBJ2-3; D perhaps matches TRBD2 (7 bases). CDR1 is MNHEY and CDR2 is SVGEGT in the germline V gene. The V end lost 5 bases, the J end lost 6 bases, and 15 bases lay between the germline ends. This CDR3 region has 14 residues. As DNA, the CDR3 is TGTGCCAGCAGTAAAGAGGGGGGGCTGGATACGCAGTATTTT. Its protein is CASSKEGGLDTQYF.